The clone carrying this T cell receptor beta chain has only a few counts. What it binds is not known. With the Oncomine TCR Beta short-read assay, DNA from cultured CD4+ T cells was sequenced. TCRdb re-called the PCR reads with MiXCR, one entry per CDR3 protein. The sample records about 15,000 distinct CDR3 sequences, roughly 74% being singletons. The data are from a study of vaccination and CD4 T cells after COVID-19. At the level of the study: Convalescent donors were composed of six males and four females, of whom two were Hispanic.

Regarding treatment: roughly 10-day PBMC culture with coronavirus spike peptide pools or control peptides (ViraFEST assay). This CDR3 spans 10 amino acids. CDR1 and CDR2 from the germline V gene are SGHVS and FNYEAQ. Trimming removed 11 bases from V and 5 bases from J, with 10 bases in between. Study-wide findings and caveats: A median of 86.3% of reactive clones, in convalescent patients, became evident only post-vaccination.

The TCR was taken from a human donor who had recovered from COVID-19. Sequencing was carried out using CD4+ T cells from blood, cultured in vitro. The rearrangement uses TRBV7-6 and TRBJ2-7, with no clear D. The CDR3 sequence: CAPPWDEQYF. The DNA for the CDR3 is TGTGCCCCACCCTGGGACGAGCAGTACTTC.